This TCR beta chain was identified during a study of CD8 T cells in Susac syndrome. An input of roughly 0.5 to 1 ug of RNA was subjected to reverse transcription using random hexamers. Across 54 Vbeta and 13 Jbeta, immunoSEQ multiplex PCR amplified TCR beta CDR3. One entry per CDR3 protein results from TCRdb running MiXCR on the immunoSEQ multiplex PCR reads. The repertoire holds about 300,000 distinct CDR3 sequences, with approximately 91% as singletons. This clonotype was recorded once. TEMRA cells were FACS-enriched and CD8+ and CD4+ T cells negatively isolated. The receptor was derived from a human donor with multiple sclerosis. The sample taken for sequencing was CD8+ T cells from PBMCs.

CDR3 in DNA: TGTGCCATCAGAGCCGGGACAGGGGATGGCTACACCTTC. Translating gives CAIRAGTGDGYTF. The genes are TRBV10-3 and TRBJ1-2; 10 bases match TRBD1. Losses at the gene ends were 6 bases for V and 6 bases for J; bases not matched to a gene: 4. There are 13 residues in the CDR3. Germline CDR1 reads ENHRY; CDR2 reads SYGVKD.